The next 24 T cell receptor beta chains were all read from a single sample in a study of blood T cells in healthy people across ages (dated by TCRdb to 2015 to 2017). The library was built by means of 5' RACE. Sequencing used an Illumina HiSeq 2500. The second PCR ran for about 7 to 11 cycles and used a J-beta primer mix along with a sample-barcoded 5' primer. TCRdb trimmed public reads at Q25 via fastp, called clones via MiXCR and kept in-frame beta chains. A single entry per CDR3 protein holds the most common genes and DNA from its merged rows. This sample gives hundreds of thousands of distinct CDR3 sequences in total; 40% to 50% of them show up just once. In total, the top ten clones hold about a fifth of the sample. Sequencing was performed on blood. The source is a man between 60 and 75 years old in good health.

The rearrangement links TRBV7-9 to TRBJ1-1; perhaps TRBD1 as D (6 bases). The CDR3 is 15 residues long. Trimming stripped 1 base from V and 3 bases from J, with 12 bases between. Germline V lookup: CDR1 SEHNR, CDR2 FQNEAQ (reference sequence). CDR3 DNA sequence: TGTGCCAGCAGCTTAGGGGGGACAAAGGACACTGAAGCTTTCTTT. It specifies CASSLGGTKDTEAFF.

The CDR3 DNA reads TGTGCCAGCAGCCTAGAAGACGGACGAAGCACAGATACGCAGTATTTT. Protein: CASSLEDGRSTDTQYF. The rearrangement uses TRBV7-2 and TRBJ2-3; D is uncertain. V was shortened by 5 bases and J by 0 bases, with 15 bases between the two germline ends. The germline V gene has CDR1 SGHTA and CDR2 FQGNSA. The length of the CDR3 is 16 residues. The full variable domain, completed using reference TRBV7-2 and TRBJ2-3, is GAGVSQSPSNKVTEKGKDVELRCDPISGHTALYWYRQSLGQGLEFLIYFQGNSAPDKSGLPSDRFSAERTGGSVSTLTIQRTQQEDSAVYLCASSLEDGRSTDTQYFGPGTRLTVL.

This clonotype was detected a few times. This chain connects TRBV27 to TRBJ2-1, with 9 bases fitting TRBD2. This CDR3 spans 13 amino acids. The germline V gene has CDR1 MNHEY and CDR2 SMNVEV (reference sequence). V lost 4 bases and J lost 12; bases outside the gene matches: 7. The CDR3 coding sequence is TGTGCCAGCAGTTGGGGGTCGGGACTAGCGCAGTTCTTC. It encodes CASSWGSGLAQFF.

This clonotype was seen a handful of times. The chain combines TRBV3-1 with TRBJ1-2, with D uncertain. The CDR3 runs to 13 residues. Germline V gene sequence: CDR1 LGHDT, CDR2 YNNKEL (reference sequence). V was clipped by 4 bases and J by 2 bases, with 8 bases between them. The CDR3 region has the DNA TGTGCCAGCAGCCCCTACGAAAACTATGGCTACACCTTC. Its translation: CASSPYENYGYTF.

This chain joins TRBV20-1 and TRBJ2-1; D remains unclear. V lost 6 bases and J 3 bases, leaving 6 bases between the germline ends. Germline V gene sequence: CDR1 DFQATT, CDR2 SNEGSKA (reference sequence). This CDR3 spans 11 amino acids. The DNA of the CDR3 is TGCAGTGCCCCATTCTACAATGAGCAGTTCTTC. Translated, it gives CSAPFYNEQFF.

The J gene is TRBJ1-4, the V gene TRBV7-9, with D tentatively TRBD1 (6 bases). This CDR3 region has 14 residues. The germline V gene has CDR1 SEHNR and CDR2 FQNEAQ (reference sequence). Trimming removed 3 bases from V and 4 bases from J, with 9 bases in between. The CDR3 coding sequence is TGTGCCAGCAGCTTCAGGGGAGTTAATGAAAAACTGTTTTTT. Protein sequence: CASSFRGVNEKLFF.

The chain recombines TRBV6-6 with TRBJ2-3, with no clear D. Trimming pared 0 bases from V and 2 bases from J, leaving 9 bases between. The CDR3 length is 15 residues. In germline, CDR1 is MNHNY, CDR2 SVGAGI (reference sequence). The CDR3 DNA reads as TGTGCCAGCAGTTACTCGGCTCCCACCACAGATACGCAGTATTTT. Its protein is CASSYSAPTTDTQYF.

This clonotype was recorded a few times. The rearrangement uses TRBV6-2 or TRBV6-3 and TRBJ1-1; tentatively, D is TRBD1 (5 bases). Germline assignment: CDR1 MNHEY and CDR2 SVGEGT. CDR3 size: 15 residues. Trimming took off 2 bases at V and 3 bases at J, with 13 bases between the two ends. The CDR3: CASSYDRGWDTEAFF. The CDR3 bases are TGTGCCAGCAGTTACGACAGAGGGTGGGACACTGAAGCTTTCTTT.

The V and J genes are TRBV4-3 and TRBJ1-2; D remains unclear. V lost 3 bases and J lost 4, with 15 bases in between. The CDR3 sequence is 15 residues long. Germline V gene lookup returns CDR1 LGHNA and CDR2 YSLEER. The CDR3 region has the DNA TGCGCCAGCAGCCAGCAGGAGCACCCGGGCTATGGCTACACCTTC. It translates to CASSQQEHPGYGYTF.

A remark on this clonotype: A read error may account for a junction end that differs from germline. The genes are TRBV5-1 and TRBJ1-4; TRBD1 matches at 12 bases. The germline CDR1 and CDR2 sequences are SGHRS and YFSETQ. The CDR3 has 15 residues. The CDR3 loop reads CTSSVGTGGREKLFF. CDR3 nucleotides: TGCACCAGCAGCGTAGGGACAGGGGGCAGAGAAAAACTGTTTTTT.

This clonotype appeared a few times. The chain joins TRBV28 to TRBJ2-5, with D possibly TRBD2 on 5 matching bases. The CDR3 runs to 17 residues. V was clipped by 3 bases and J by 2 bases, with 19 bases between them. The germline CDR1 and CDR2 sequences are MDHEN and SYDVKM. Here the CDR3 reads CASSLELGRAEQETQYF. In DNA, the CDR3 is TGTGCCAGCAGTTTGGAACTCGGACGAGCGGAACAAGAGACCCAGTACTTC.

The chain couples TRBV20-1 to TRBJ2-1, with 8 bases aligning to TRBD2. Germline loops: CDR1 DFQATT, CDR2 SNEGSKA (reference sequence). The CDR3 contains 16 residues. With V trimmed by 6 bases and J by 2 bases, 12 bases remained unmatched. For the CDR3, the DNA is TGCAGTGCAGCGGGGGTCCCGGGGGTCGCCTACAATGAGCAGTTCTTC. Protein product: CSAAGVPGVAYNEQFF.

The chain couples TRBV3-1 to TRBJ2-1; D gene uncertain. CDR3 length: 14 residues. V was shortened by 0 bases and J by 15 bases, with 18 bases between the two germline ends. From germline, CDR1 is LGHDT and CDR2 YNNKEL (reference sequence). The CDR3 here is CASSQDVAARRWFF. As DNA, the CDR3 is TGTGCCAGCAGCCAAGATGTGGCGGCCCGGCGCTGGTTCTTC.

J is TRBJ2-3 and V is TRBV10-3, with 14 bases aligning to TRBD2. Germline V gene sequence: CDR1 ENHRY, CDR2 SYGVKD. Trimming took 8 bases from V and 6 from J; bases not matched to a gene: 10. This CDR3 region has 16 residues. CDR3: CAIGTSGGSIGDTQYF. The CDR3 DNA sequence: TGTGCCATCGGGACTAGCGGGGGTTCGATAGGTGATACGCAGTATTTT.

V and J are TRBV12-3 or TRBV12-4 and TRBJ2-5; D remains ambiguous. Trimming removed 3 bases from V and 4 bases from J, with 9 bases in between. There are 13 residues in the CDR3. CDR3: CASSFLNGETQYF. CDR3 sequence (DNA): TGTGCCAGCAGTTTTCTGAACGGAGAGACCCAGTACTTC.

The rearrangement links TRBV29-1 to TRBJ2-3; weak D call: TRBD2 (6 bases). The germline gives CDR1 SQVTM, CDR2 ANQGSEA. Trimming left V 6 bases short and J 6 bases short, with 25 bases between. CDR3 length: 16 residues. The CDR3: CSVRGRDSRFPDTQYF. As DNA, the CDR3 is TGCAGCGTGAGGGGAAGGGACTCCAGATTCCCCGATACGCAGTATTTT.

As concerns this clonotype: As the CDR3 is not closed by the conserved phenylalanine or tryptophan, this likely results from a read error. The V call is TRBV9, the J call TRBJ1-2; TRBD1 might be the D (6 bases). CDR3 size: 18 residues. CDR1 is SGDLS and CDR2 is YYNGEE in the germline V gene. Trimming removed 0 bases at V and 4 bases at J, with 22 bases between. The DNA of the CDR3 is TGTGCCAGCAGCGTAGCCTCCGGGTTACAGGGATTCTCCTATGGCTACACCTTA. Amino acids: CASSVASGLQGFSYGYTL.

Points on this clonotype: A read error may be the cause here, since a much bigger clone is one base away. V and J are TRBV7-2 and TRBJ2-5; 8 bases align to TRBD2. There are 14 residues in the CDR3. The germline CDR1 and CDR2 sequences are SGHTA and FQGNSA. The CDR3 DNA reads as TGTGCCAGCAGCGTAGCCGGGGGGGCAGAGACCCAGTACTTC. It yields the protein CASSVAGGAETQYF.

The rearrangement joins TRBV15 to TRBJ2-2; tentatively, D is TRBD1 (6 bases). In germline, CDR1 is LNHNV, CDR2 YYDKDF (reference sequence). V was cut by 4 bases and J by 0 bases, with 9 bases left in between. There are 15 residues in the CDR3. DNA for the CDR3: TGTGCCACCAGCACTGGGACAACGAACACCGGGGAGCTGTTTTTT. Its protein product is CATSTGTTNTGELFF.

This clonotype was counted only a few times. V and J are TRBV21-1 and TRBJ1-6; the table assigns TRBD1, which was not confirmed against the DNA. TRBV21-1 is classified as a pseudogene. This CDR3 spans 15 amino acids. CDR3 residues: CASSKETGPNSPLHF. The DNA of the CDR3 is TGTGCCAGCAGCAAAGAGACAGGGCCAAATTCACCCCTCCACTTT.

The genes are TRBV20-1 and TRBJ2-7; D is possibly TRBD2 (6 bases). The CDR3 covers 18 residues. In germline, CDR1 is DFQATT, CDR2 SNEGSKA (reference sequence). Trimming pared 0 bases from V and 0 bases from J, leaving 21 bases between. CDR3 protein: CSARERSLWSGSSYEQYF. CDR3 nucleotides: TGCAGTGCTAGAGAAAGGAGCCTCTGGTCCGGGAGCTCCTACGAGCAGTACTTC.

The chain is built from TRBV7-2 and TRBJ2-2; TRBD1 matches 10 bases. V shed 5 bases and J 2 bases; nucleotides not matched to a gene: 5. Germline V gene lookup returns CDR1 SGHTA and CDR2 FQGNSA. The CDR3 is 16 residues long. DNA of the CDR3: TGTGCCAGCAGCGCCCGACAGGGGGCCAACACCGGGGAGCTGTTTTTT. This encodes CASSARQGANTGELFF. Based on the CDR3 plus reference TRBV7-2 and TRBJ2-2, the full variable domain is GAGVSQSPSNKVTEKGKDVELRCDPISGHTALYWYRQSLGQGLEFLIYFQGNSAPDKSGLPSDRFSAERTGGSVSTLTIQRTQQEDSAVYLCASSARQGANTGELFFGEGSRLTVL.

The rearrangement uses TRBV23-1 and TRBJ1-4; possibly TRBD1 for D (5 bases). TRBV23-1 is an ORF, and what it does is uncertain. Trimming removed 3 bases from V and 0 bases from J, with 14 bases in between. The CDR3 consists of 17 residues. CDR3 nucleotides: TGCGCCAGCAGTCACCCACTCGGGACGGCAACTAATGAAAAACTGTTTTTT. This encodes CASSHPLGTATNEKLFF.

This clonotype came up a few times. The chain combines TRBV12-3 or TRBV12-4 with TRBJ1-1; 7 bases agree with TRBD1. The junction had 1 base not matched to a gene; V was cut back by 0 bases and J by 3 bases. This CDR3 is 14 amino acids long. DNA for the CDR3: TGTGCCAGCAGTTTAGCAGGGGGCCACACTGAAGCTTTCTTT. The encoded protein is CASSLAGGHTEAFF.